This TCR beta chain was sequenced in a study of spatial heterogeneity in lung cancer. Study summary: Detected sequences consistently included more beta-chain ones than alpha-chain ones. Whole-study results and caveats: Mutation tallies in tumors tracked expanded intratumoral alpha and beta TCR counts.

The CDR3 spans 15 residues. The ends lost 2 bases at V and 3 bases at J; junction bases unmatched: 5. Germline CDR1 and CDR2: KGHSH and LQKENI. Documented time point: sample taken at primary tumor resection. TCRdb reprocessed the 5' RACE reads via MiXCR and lists one record per CDR3 protein. The repertoire holds 7,500 to 10,000 distinct CDR3 sequences, 45% to 65% seen once, with more than 25% in the top ten. Concerning this clonotype: What it binds is unknown. Found in a library prepared for alpha chains, this beta chain is an off-target read, and its abundance has little meaning.

The sequence was collected from a female donor with early-stage non-small cell lung cancer. The sequencing here drew on lung tumor tissue, taken at surgery. The V and J genes are TRBV18 and TRBJ1-2; 8 nucleotides align to TRBD1. CDR3 in DNA: TGTGCCAGCTCACCATCAACAGGGGGGGACTATGGCTACACCTTC. Translated: CASSPSTGGDYGYTF.